The entry below gives a single T cell receptor (beta chain) sequence along with its context. Germline CDR1 SEHNR, CDR2 FQNEAQ (reference sequence). Trimming stripped 5 bases from V and 0 bases from J, with 4 bases between. The length of the CDR3 is 12 residues. Combining a sample-barcoded 5' primer with a J-beta primer mix, a second PCR ran for 7 to 11 cycles. TCRdb recomputed calls from the 5' RACE reads with MiXCR, one row per CDR3 protein. The data show hundreds of thousands of distinct CDR3 sequences, around 49% seen once. This sample is part of a study of blood T cells in healthy people across ages.

Sequencing used blood. The sequence came from a man in his thirties or forties in good health. The V and J genes are TRBV7-9 and TRBJ1-2, with D uncertain. CDR3 residues: CASSVTNYGYTF. CDR3 nucleotides: TGTGCCAGCAGCGTTACTAACTATGGCTACACCTTC.